This TCR beta chain was found in a study of long-term antiretroviral therapy in people with HIV. Study-wide findings and caveats: ART adherence was not documented, and neither viral resistance nor therapy changes had any data. Pre-ART-expanded clones dominated the repertoire at all time points. HIV repertoires showed narrower CDR3 length ranges than controls.

With survey level as its setting, the immunoSEQ assay was v3.0. Profiled with immunoSEQ multiplex PCR; TCRdb holds only in-frame clones, not every one. The sample shows 20,000 to 30,000 clones, roughly 88% of them seen only once. Worth noting for this clone: As yet, its antigen is unknown.

Without exception, participants with HIV were treated in the United States. The CDR3 has 16 residues. The J segment lost 9 bases and the V segment lost 0 bases, leaving 6 bases of the junction unmatched. From germline, CDR1 is KGHSH and CDR2 LQKENI. Sample: unsorted PBMCs, taken approximately 4.5 years after starting antiretroviral therapy. The chain joins TRBV18 to TRBJ2-1; TRBD2 agrees at 12 bases. This TCR was sampled from a young man with HIV. CDR3 coding DNA: TGTGCCAGCTCACCACCCCGGACTAGCGGGATCTCTGAGCAGTTCTTC. Translating gives CASSPPRTSGISEQFF. Based on the CDR3 plus reference TRBV18 and TRBJ2-1, the full variable domain is NAGVMQNPRHLVRRRGQEARLRCSPMKGHSHVYWYRQLPEEGLKFMVYLQKENIIDESGMPKERFSAEFPKEGPSILRIQQVVRGDSAAYFCASSPPRTSGISEQFFGPGTRLTVL.